This TCR beta chain was captured by sequencing in a study of T cells in Graves' hyperthyroidism and ophthalmopathy. The V and J ends lost 0 bases and 8 bases, in that order; junction bases with no gene match: 7. CDR1 is SGHDT and CDR2 is YYEEEE in the germline V gene. The length of the CDR3 is 15 residues. The investigators amplified TCR beta CDR3 regions from RNA transcripts. First-round RT-PCR targeting the TCR CDR3 was performed with the HTBI primer set. Via MiXCR, TCRdb re-called the multiplex PCR reads, giving one row per CDR3 protein. The table lists about 400,000 distinct CDR3 sequences, roughly 15% of them singletons, with roughly an eighth in the top ten.

Input material: blood. The TCR originated in a man between 18 and 29 years old with Graves' ophthalmopathy. V is TRBV5-6 and J is TRBJ2-4, with 8 bases identical to TRBD1. This CDR3 reads CASSLAWQGADIQYF. CDR3 bases: TGTGCCAGCAGCTTGGCCTGGCAGGGGGCTGACATTCAGTACTTC.